A selection of T cell receptor beta chains follows, all from one sample in a study of technical replicates of blood from several donors. This table comes from immunoSEQ multiplex PCR, and its TCRdb copy is limited to in-frame clones, with some not included. The sample lists around 92,000 clones; around 95% were seen once. The specimen sequenced was T cells isolated from PBMCs. The receptors originated from a human donor in good health. Both conserved end residues are trimmed from each CDR3. D genes are given only for firm matches.

cdr3_length v_call d_call cdr3_aa
15 TRBV7-9 TRBD2 ASSPRTSGSSYNEQF
13 TRBV6-5 TRBD1 ASSYRTGGQGEQY
13 TRBV28 TRBD2 ASSTSATSTDTQY
11 TRBV6-1 - ASSQGLGQPQH
15 TRBV2 - ASSGFNRDTTYNEQF
13 TRBV10-3 TRBD2 AISSLADSTDTQY
12 TRBV7-9 - ASSSRLRGTEAF
10 TRBV4-1 - ASSQGPRRAF
13 TRBV19 TRBD1 ASSNPGQKSYEQY
11 TRBV29-1 - SGRNVGGETQY
14 TRBV9 TRBD1 ASSVDPVTGGSPLH
16 TRBV9 TRBD2 ASSAGLAGGSGYNEQF
15 TRBV30 - AWSWWRAGPPTDTQY
10 TRBV7-9 - ASSLNEQPQH
14 TRBV5-1 TRBD2 ASSLSGGAAKNIQY
15 TRBV27 - ASSLRQISHYQETQY
11 TRBV19 - ASSIVVLETQY
14 TRBV25-1 TRBD1 ASSGLTGSELYGYT